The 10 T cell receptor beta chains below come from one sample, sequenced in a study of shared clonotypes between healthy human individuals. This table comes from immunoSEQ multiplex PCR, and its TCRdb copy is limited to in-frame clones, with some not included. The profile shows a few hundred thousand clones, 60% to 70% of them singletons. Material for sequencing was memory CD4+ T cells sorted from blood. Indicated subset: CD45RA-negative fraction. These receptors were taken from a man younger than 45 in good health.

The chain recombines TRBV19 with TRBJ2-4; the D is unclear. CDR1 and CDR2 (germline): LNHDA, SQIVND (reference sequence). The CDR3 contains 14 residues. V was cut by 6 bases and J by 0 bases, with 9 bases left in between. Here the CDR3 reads CASSQTLAKNIQYF. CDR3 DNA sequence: TGTGCCAGTAGCCAGACATTAGCCAAAAACATTCAGTACTTC.

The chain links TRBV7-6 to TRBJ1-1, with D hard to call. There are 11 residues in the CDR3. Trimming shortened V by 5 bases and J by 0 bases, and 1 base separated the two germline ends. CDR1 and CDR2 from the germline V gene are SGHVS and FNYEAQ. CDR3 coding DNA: TGTGCCAGCAGCCTGAACACTGAAGCTTTCTTT. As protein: CASSLNTEAFF. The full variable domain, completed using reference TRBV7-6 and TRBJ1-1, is GAGVSQSPRYKVTKRGQDVALRCDPISGHVSLYWYRQALGQGPEFLTYFNYEAQQDKSGLPNDRFSAERPEGSISTLTIQRTEQRDSAMYRCASSLNTEAFFGQGTRLTVV.

CDR3 sequence (DNA): TGCAGCGCAAGGAGAACAGGGGGCGGACACAATGAGCAGTTCTTC. It specifies CSARRTGGGHNEQFF. The V call is TRBV29-1, the J call TRBJ2-1, with 9 positions matching TRBD1. Trimming cost V 7 bases and J 5 bases; bases outside gene matches: 12. The CDR3 spans 15 residues. Germline CDR1 reads SQVTM; CDR2 reads ANQGSEA.

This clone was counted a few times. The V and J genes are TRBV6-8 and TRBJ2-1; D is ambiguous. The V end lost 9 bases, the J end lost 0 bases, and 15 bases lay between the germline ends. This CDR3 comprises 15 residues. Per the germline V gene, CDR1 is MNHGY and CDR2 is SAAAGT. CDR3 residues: CARSENGVSYNEQFF. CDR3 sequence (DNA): TGTGCCAGAAGCGAAAACGGAGTCTCCTACAATGAGCAGTTCTTC.

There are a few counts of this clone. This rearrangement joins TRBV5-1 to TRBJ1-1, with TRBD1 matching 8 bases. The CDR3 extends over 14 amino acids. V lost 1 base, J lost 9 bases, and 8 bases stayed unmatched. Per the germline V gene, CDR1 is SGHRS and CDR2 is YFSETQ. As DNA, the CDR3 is TGCGCCAGCAGCTTGTCGACAGGGGCCGACAAAGCTTTCTTT. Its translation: CASSLSTGADKAFF.

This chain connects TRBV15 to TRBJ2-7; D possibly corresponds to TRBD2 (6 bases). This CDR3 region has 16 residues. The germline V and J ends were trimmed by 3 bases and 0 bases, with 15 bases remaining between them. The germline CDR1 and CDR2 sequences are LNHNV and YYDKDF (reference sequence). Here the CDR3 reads CATSSAVLGGSYEQYF. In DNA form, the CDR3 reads TGTGCCACCAGCAGTGCGGTCTTGGGGGGCTCCTACGAGCAGTACTTC.

In DNA, the CDR3 is TGTGCCAGCAGTTATGACGGGACTAGTTGGGGCACAGATACGCAGTATTTT. Translated: CASSYDGTSWGTDTQYF. The chain uses TRBV2 and TRBJ2-3; 8 bases fit TRBD2. Germline V CDR1 and CDR2: SNHLY, FYNNEI. The CDR3 runs to 17 residues. Unmatched junction bases numbered 11, after V lost 5 bases and J lost 1 base.

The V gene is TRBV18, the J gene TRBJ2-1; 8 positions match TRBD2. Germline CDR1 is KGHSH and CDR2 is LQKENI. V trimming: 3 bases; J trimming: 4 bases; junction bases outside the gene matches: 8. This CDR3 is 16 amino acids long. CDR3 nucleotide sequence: TGTGCCAGCTCACCGTCTGACGGGAGGGTATACAATGAGCAGTTCTTC. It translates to CASSPSDGRVYNEQFF.

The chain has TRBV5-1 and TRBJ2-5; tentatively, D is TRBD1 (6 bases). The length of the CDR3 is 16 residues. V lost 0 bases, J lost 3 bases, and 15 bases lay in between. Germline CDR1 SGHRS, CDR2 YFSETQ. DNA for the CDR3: TGCGCCAGCAGCTTGGGTCTATCCGGACAGAAAGAGACCCAGTACTTC. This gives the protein CASSLGLSGQKETQYF.

The CDR3 region has the DNA TGTGCCAGCAGCCAAGATGTTTCAGCGGCCGGCACAGATACGCAGTATTTT. Protein product: CASSQDVSAAGTDTQYF. The V call is TRBV14, the J call TRBJ2-3; D possibly corresponds to TRBD2 (5 bases). Germline CDR1 SGHDN, CDR2 FVKESK. With 0 bases removed from V and 1 base from J, the gap between germline ends came to 14 bases. The length of the CDR3 is 17 residues.